What follows are 5 T cell receptor beta chains derived from one specimen sequenced in a study of circulating and synovial CD4+ cells in juvenile arthritis. Clones were sequenced by immunoSEQ multiplex PCR, and TCRdb holds only the in-frame ones, with some missing. Counted here are some 14,000 clones, approximately 83% occurring once; the ten biggest clones make up approximately 4%. Input material: CD4+ T cells from synovial fluid. These receptor sequences come from a human patient with juvenile idiopathic arthritis. Some clones in this sample may be carry-over from other donors' samples.

The V gene is TRBV30, the J gene TRBJ1-1; TRBD1 might be the D (6 bases). The CDR3 is made up of 13 amino acids. Germline V gene sequence: CDR1 GTSNPN, CDR2 SVGIG (reference sequence). Trimming removed 4 bases from V and 4 bases from J, with 13 bases in between. CDR3 nucleotide sequence: TGTGCCTGGAATAGGGGGTTGGGCACTGAAGCTTTCTTT. Protein: CAWNRGLGTEAFF.

This chain uses TRBV7-9 with TRBJ2-7; 11 positions match TRBD2. The CDR3 is 16 amino acids. The V gene end was trimmed by 5 bases and the J gene end by 3 bases; junction bases not matched to a gene: 9. Germline-derived CDR1 and CDR2 are SEHNR and FQNEAQ (reference sequence). CDR3 sequence reads: CASSARLTSGGYEQYF. The CDR3 DNA sequence: TGTGCCAGCAGCGCTCGGCTAACTAGCGGGGGCTACGAGCAGTACTTC. Full variable domain (missing parts from reference TRBV7-9 and TRBJ2-7): DTGVSQNPRHKITKRGQNVTFRCDPISEHNRLYWYRQTLGQGPEFLTYFQNEAQLEKSRLLSDRFSAERPKGSFSTLEIQRTEQGDSAMYLCASSARLTSGGYEQYFGPGTRLTVT.

J is TRBJ2-5 and V is TRBV7-8; the match to TRBD2 covers 13 bases. CDR3 size: 15 residues. CDR1 and CDR2 from the germline V gene are SGHVS and FQNEAQ. V shed 5 bases, J shed 7 bases, and the junction held 7 bases outside the gene matches. CDR3 in amino acids: CASSVTSGGAGTQYF. The CDR3 bases are TGTGCCAGCAGCGTTACTAGCGGGGGGGCCGGGACCCAGTACTTC.

In the case of this clone: Additional DNA sequences in this sample encode the identical CDR3. The rearrangement joins TRBV6-1 to TRBJ1-6; 7 bases are shared with TRBD1. V was pared by 4 bases and J by 7 bases, with 1 base of the junction left unmatched. Germline lookup yields CDR1 MNHNS and CDR2 SASEGT. The CDR3 totals 13 residues. CDR3 in amino acids: CASSVTGNSPLHF. The CDR3 DNA sequence: TGTGCCAGCAGTGTGACAGGGAATTCACCCCTCCACTTT.

In this sample, this clone turned up a few times. V is TRBV7-8 and J is TRBJ2-1; TRBD2 matches 9 bases. Germline V gene lookup returns CDR1 SGHVS and CDR2 FQNEAQ. The ends lost 1 base at V and 3 bases at J; junction bases unmatched: 7. The CDR3 length is 17 residues. CDR3 amino acids: CASSLVRGGSLYNEQFF. DNA of the CDR3: TGTGCCAGCAGCTTAGTGCGGGGGGGCTCGCTCTACAATGAGCAGTTCTTC.